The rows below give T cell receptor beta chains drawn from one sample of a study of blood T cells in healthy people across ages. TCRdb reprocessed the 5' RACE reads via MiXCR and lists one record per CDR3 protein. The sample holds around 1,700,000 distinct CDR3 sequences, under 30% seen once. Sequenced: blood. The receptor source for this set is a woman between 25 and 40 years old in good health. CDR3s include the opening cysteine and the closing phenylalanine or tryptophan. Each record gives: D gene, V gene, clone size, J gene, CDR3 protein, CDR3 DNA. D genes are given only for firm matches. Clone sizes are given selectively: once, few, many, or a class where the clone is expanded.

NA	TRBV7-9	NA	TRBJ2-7	CASSGGRGIDEQYF	TGTGCCAGCAGCGGGGGACGGGGGATCGACGAGCAGTACTTC
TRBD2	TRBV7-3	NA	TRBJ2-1	CASSLTPLGAGGFGNEQFF	TGTGCCAGCAGCTTAACGCCCCTGGGGGCGGGGGGGTTCGGCAATGAGCAGTTCTTC
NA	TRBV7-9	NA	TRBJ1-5	CASSLVNSGPMVSNQPRHF	TGTGCCAGCAGCTTAGTTAATTCTGGACCGATGGTCAGCAATCAGCCCCGGCATTTT
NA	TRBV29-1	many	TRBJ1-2	CSVSTAIYGYTF	TGCAGCGTTAGTACAGCCATCTATGGCTACACCTTC
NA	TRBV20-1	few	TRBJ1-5	CSAALGGWDQPQHF	TGCAGTGCTGCCCTCGGGGGGTGGGATCAGCCCCAGCATTTT
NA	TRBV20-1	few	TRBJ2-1	CSARSTEEEQFF	TGCAGTGCTAGATCCACGGAGGAGGAGCAGTTCTTC
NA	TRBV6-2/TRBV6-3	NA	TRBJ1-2	CASRKDRAAYTF	TGTGCCAGCCGGAAGGACAGAGCAGCCTACACCTTC
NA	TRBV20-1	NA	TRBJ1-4	CSASSATNEKLFF	TGCAGTGCAAGCAGTGCAACTAATGAAAAACTGTTTTTT
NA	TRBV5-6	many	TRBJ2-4	CASSLAGQNKNIQYF	TGTGCCAGCAGCCTGGCCGGACAGAACAAAAACATTCAGTACTTC
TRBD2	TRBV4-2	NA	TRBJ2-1	CASSQDPSGGYNEQFF	TGTGCCAGCAGCCAAGATCCTAGCGGGGGTTACAATGAGCAGTTCTTC
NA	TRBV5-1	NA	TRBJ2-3	CASSLELMGTDTQYF	TGCGCCAGCAGCTTGGAACTAATGGGCACAGATACGCAGTATTTT
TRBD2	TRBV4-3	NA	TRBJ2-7	CASSQVGGTEPGEQYF	TGCGCCAGCAGCCAAGTGGGGGGGACGGAGCCGGGCGAGCAGTACTTC
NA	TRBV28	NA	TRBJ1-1	CASSSGGWDTEAFF	TGTGCCAGCAGTTCTGGCGGGTGGGACACTGAAGCTTTCTTT
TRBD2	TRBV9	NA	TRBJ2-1	CASSVVPAGANNEQFF	TGTGCCAGCAGCGTAGTTCCAGCGGGGGCCAACAATGAGCAGTTCTTC
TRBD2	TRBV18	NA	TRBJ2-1	CASSPSGGPEEQFF	TGTGCCAGCTCACCCTCGGGGGGGCCGGAGGAGCAGTTCTTC
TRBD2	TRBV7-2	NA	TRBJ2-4	CASSSTSGGWGNIQYF	TGTGCCAGCAGCTCGACTAGCGGGGGGTGGGGAAACATTCAGTACTTC
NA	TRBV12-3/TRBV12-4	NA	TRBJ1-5	CASRINRVSNQPQHF	TGTGCCAGCAGGATAAACAGGGTTAGCAATCAGCCCCAGCATTTT
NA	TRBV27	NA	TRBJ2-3	CASSLAGLTGTQYF	TGTGCCAGCAGTTTAGCGGGACTCACAGGTACGCAGTATTTT
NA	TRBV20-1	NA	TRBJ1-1	CSASPTDRSNTEAFF	TGCAGTGCTAGCCCCACCGATAGATCGAACACTGAAGCTTTCTTT
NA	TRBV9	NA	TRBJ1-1	CASSVGPSNTEAFF	TGTGCCAGCAGCGTGGGACCCTCGAACACTGAAGCTTTCTTT
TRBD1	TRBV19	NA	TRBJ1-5	CASSKSPDRDDQPQHF	TGTGCCAGTAGTAAGTCTCCGGACAGGGACGATCAGCCCCAGCATTTT
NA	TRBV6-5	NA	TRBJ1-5	CASSMGTLGQPQHF	TGTGCCAGCAGTATGGGGACCCTCGGACAGCCCCAGCATTTT
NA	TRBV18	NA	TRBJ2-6	CASSPVEAGPSGANVLTF	TGTGCCAGCTCCCCGGTGGAGGCGGGACCCTCTGGGGCCAACGTCCTGACTTTC
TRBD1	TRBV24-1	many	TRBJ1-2	CATSDPGQGRSGYTF	TGTGCCACCAGTGATCCGGGACAGGGGCGGTCTGGCTACACCTTC
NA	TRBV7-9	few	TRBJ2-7	CASSQVRDEQYF	TGTGCCAGCAGCCAGGTCAGGGACGAGCAGTACTTC
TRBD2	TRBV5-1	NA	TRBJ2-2	CASSPGTRIPGELFF	TGCGCCAGCAGCCCCGGGACTAGAATCCCCGGGGAGCTGTTTTTT
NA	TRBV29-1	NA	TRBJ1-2	CSVGDRRGYTF	TGCAGCGTTGGTGACAGGCGAGGCTACACCTTC
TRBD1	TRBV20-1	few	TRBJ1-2	CSARSDRDYGYTF	TGCAGTGCTAGATCCGACAGGGACTATGGCTACACCTTC
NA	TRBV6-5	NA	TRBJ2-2	CASRGAGRSTGELFF	TGTGCCAGCAGGGGAGCAGGGCGCAGCACCGGGGAGCTGTTTTTT
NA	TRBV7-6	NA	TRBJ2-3	CASSYHLAPTDTQYF	TGTGCCAGCAGCTATCATCTAGCCCCCACAGATACGCAGTATTTT
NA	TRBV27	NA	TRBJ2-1	CASSLSSGGNYNEQFF	TGTGCCAGCAGTTTATCCTCGGGGGGCAACTACAATGAGCAGTTCTTC
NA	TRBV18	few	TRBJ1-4	CASSPTTNEKLFF	TGTGCCAGCTCCCCCACAACTAATGAAAAACTGTTTTTT
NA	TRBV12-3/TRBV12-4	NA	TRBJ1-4	CASSLETVDNEKLFF	TGTGCCAGCAGTTTAGAGACGGTGGATAATGAAAAACTGTTTTTT
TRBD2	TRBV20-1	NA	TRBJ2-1	CSGETGTTSGEQFF	TGCAGTGGTGAAACCGGGACTACAAGTGGTGAGCAGTTCTTC
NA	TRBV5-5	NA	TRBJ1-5	CASSLSWGANQPQHF	TGTGCCAGCAGCTTGTCTTGGGGGGCCAATCAGCCCCAGCATTTT
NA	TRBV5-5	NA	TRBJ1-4	CASSSHNEKLFF	TGTGCCAGCAGCTCCCATAATGAAAAACTGTTTTTT
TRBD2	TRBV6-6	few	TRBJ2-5	CASSLRLAGKQETQYF	TGTGCCAGCAGTCTTCGACTAGCGGGGAAACAAGAGACCCAGTACTTC
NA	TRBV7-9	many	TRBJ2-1	CASSDPEPNNEQFF	TGTGCCAGCAGCGATCCCGAGCCAAACAATGAGCAGTTCTTC
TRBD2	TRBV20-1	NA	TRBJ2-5	CSRASGRWETQYF	TGCAGTAGGGCGAGCGGGAGGTGGGAGACCCAGTACTTC
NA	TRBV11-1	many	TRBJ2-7	CASSAGAGLSYEQYF	TGTGCCAGCAGCGCAGGTGCGGGACTTTCCTACGAGCAGTACTTC
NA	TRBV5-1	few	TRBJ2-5	CASSYGIRETQYF	TGCGCCAGCAGCTATGGAATAAGGGAGACCCAGTACTTC
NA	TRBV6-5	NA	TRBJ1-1	CASSYLGGGAFF	TGTGCCAGCAGTTACTTGGGGGGGGGAGCTTTCTTT
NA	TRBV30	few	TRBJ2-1	CAWSPSMGEQFF	TGTGCCTGGAGTCCCAGTATGGGTGAGCAGTTCTTC
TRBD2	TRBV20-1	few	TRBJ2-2	CSASGGANTGELFF	TGCAGTGCTAGCGGGGGGGCGAACACCGGGGAGCTGTTTTTT
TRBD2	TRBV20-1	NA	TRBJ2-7	CIASPSGGSHEQYF	TGCATTGCATCACCTAGCGGGGGGTCCCACGAGCAGTACTTC
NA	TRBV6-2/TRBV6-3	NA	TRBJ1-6	CASRPGTTNSPLHF	TGTGCCAGCAGACCCGGGACCACTAATTCACCCCTCCACTTT
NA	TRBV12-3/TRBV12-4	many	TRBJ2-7	CASSPVGGLYEQYF	TGTGCCAGCAGTCCGGTGGGGGGCCTATACGAGCAGTACTTC
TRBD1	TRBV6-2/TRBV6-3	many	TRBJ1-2	CASSYLGTEDGYTF	TGTGCCAGCAGTTACTTGGGGACAGAGGATGGCTACACCTTC
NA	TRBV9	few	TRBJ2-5	CASSPDTAQETQYF	TGTGCCAGCAGCCCCGACACCGCTCAAGAGACCCAGTACTTC
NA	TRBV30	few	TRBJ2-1	CAWRQDNEQFF	TGTGCCTGGAGACAGGACAATGAGCAGTTCTTC
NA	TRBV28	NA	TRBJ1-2	CASSGVPGGYTF	TGTGCCAGCAGTGGGGTACCGGGGGGCTACACCTTC
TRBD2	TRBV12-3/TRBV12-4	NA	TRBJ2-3	CASSGTSGGITDTQYF	TGTGCCAGCAGTGGGACTAGCGGGGGGATCACAGATACGCAGTATTTT